This TCR beta chain was observed in a study of T cells in localized non-small cell lung cancer. CDR1 is LNHDA, CDR2 SQIVND, per germline (reference sequence). This CDR3 comprises 15 residues. V dropped 3 bases and J dropped 5 bases, with 15 bases sitting between them. This clone was counted a single time. The data were produced by immunoSEQ multiplex PCR, yet TCRdb's version contains in-frame clones alone and is incomplete. The sample lists roughly 36,000 clones, 90% to 95% occurring once. This chain links TRBV19 with TRBJ2-3; possibly TRBD1 for D (5 bases). This receptor was taken from a man aged 40-75 years with stage II lung adenocarcinoma. The sample in question was PBMCs, obtained before any cancer treatment. Here the CDR3 reads CASSIRRQGGDTQYF. CDR3 DNA: TGTGCCAGTAGTATTAGGCGCCAGGGTGGAGATACGCAGTATTTT.